These T cell receptor beta chains were read from a single sample in a study of blood T cell repertoires in COVID-19. The method was immunoSEQ multiplex PCR; TCRdb's version includes in-frame clones alone and lacks a portion of them. The table includes tens of thousands of clones, around 87% detected once. Sequenced material: peripheral blood. The origin of the receptors is an older woman with acute or convalescent COVID-19. CDR3s include the opening cysteine and the closing phenylalanine or tryptophan. The D gene is left open where the match is weak. Only some rows state a clone size, as once, few, many or a class for expanded clones.

clone_size j_call cdr3_length d_call v_call cdr3_nt cdr3_aa
- TRBJ1-4 18 - TRBV9 TGTGCCAGCAGCGTAACCGAAGAACCGGGAGGGAAGAGGGAAAAACTGTTTTTT CASSVTEEPGGKREKLFF
- TRBJ2-3 14 TRBD2 TRBV11-3 TGTGCCAGCAGCCTTAGCGGGAGAACAGATACGCAGTATTTT CASSLSGRTDTQYF
- TRBJ2-1 14 TRBD2 TRBV10-3 TGTGCCATCAGTGTAGCGGGAGGGGACAATGAGCAGTTCTTC CAISVAGGDNEQFF
- TRBJ1-2 13 - TRBV5-1 TGCGCCAGCAGCTTGGCCGACAGTGGTGGCTACACCTTC CASSLADSGGYTF
- TRBJ2-5 13 - TRBV6-6 TGTGCCAGCAGTTACGAGCGGTGGGAGACCCAGTACTTC CASSYERWETQYF
- TRBJ2-3 16 - TRBV28 TGTGCCAGCAGTTCGACCTGGGGGGGGCTGACAGATACGCAGTATTTT CASSSTWGGLTDTQYF
- TRBJ1-5 15 TRBD1 TRBV15 TGTGCCACCAGCAGGACAGGGGGCGGGTTGAGGCCCCAGCATTTT CATSRTGGGLRPQHF
- TRBJ2-3 15 TRBD2 TRBV6-5 TGTGCCAGCAGTCCCCGGACTAGCGGAACAGATACGCAGTATTTT CASSPRTSGTDTQYF
- TRBJ2-2 17 - TRBV9 TGTGCCAGCAGCGCCCAGGGGCTAGCCGCGAACACCGGGGAGCTGTTTTTT CASSAQGLAANTGELFF
- TRBJ2-1 13 TRBD1 TRBV5-4 TGTGCCAGCAGCTTGTTCCGGGACAGGGAAAAGTTCTTC CASSLFRDREKFF
- TRBJ2-3 16 TRBD2 TRBV7-9 TGTGCCAGCAGCTTGGGTTTAGCGGGAGGGCCAGATACGCAGTATTTT CASSLGLAGGPDTQYF
- TRBJ2-1 16 TRBD2 TRBV7-6 TGTGCCAGCAGCTTAGCGTCCCATAGCGGGTACAATGAGCAGTTCTTC CASSLASHSGYNEQFF
- TRBJ1-2 15 TRBD1 TRBV6-5 TGTGCCAGCAGTTACTCTGGACAGGGGGAATATGGCTACACCTTC CASSYSGQGEYGYTF
- TRBJ1-4 14 TRBD1 TRBV19 TGTGCCAGTAGTATCTGGACAGGGAATGAAAAACTGTTTTTT CASSIWTGNEKLFF
once TRBJ2-3 13 - TRBV10-2 TGCGCCAGCAGTGACCTGGATAGCCCCACGCAGTATTTT CASSDLDSPTQYF
- TRBJ2-4 14 TRBD1 TRBV6-5 TGTGCCAGCAGGGAGGACAGGCTAAAAAACATTCAGTACTTC CASREDRLKNIQYF
- TRBJ1-4 15 - TRBV18 TGTGCCAGCTCACCACCGGAGTTTTATAATGAAAAACTGTTTTTT CASSPPEFYNEKLFF
- TRBJ1-1 15 TRBD1 TRBV28 TGTGCCAGCAGTCGAGGGGGCGCAGGGAACACTGAAGCTTTCTTT CASSRGGAGNTEAFF
- TRBJ1-6 13 TRBD1 TRBV11-2 TGTGCCAGCAGCTTAGATGTGGGGGACAGCCTCCACTTT CASSLDVGDSLHF
- TRBJ1-5 15 - TRBV6-5 TGTGCCAGCAGTTACCGCAGGGATGGCAATCAGCCCCAGCATTTT CASSYRRDGNQPQHF
once TRBJ2-1 12 - TRBV6-2/TRBV6-3 TGTGCCAGCAGTCCACAGCGGAATGAGCAGTTCTTC CASSPQRNEQFF
- TRBJ1-2 16 - TRBV27 TGTGCCAGCAGTTTCAGCCAGGGGCTTTCGCCGTATGGCTACACCTTC CASSFSQGLSPYGYTF
- TRBJ1-2 13 TRBD1 TRBV18 TGTGCCAGCTCACGAGGACAGGGCTATGGCTACACCTTC CASSRGQGYGYTF
- TRBJ1-1 11 - TRBV7-2 TGTGCCAGCAGCTCCGGGGTCTTGGCTTTCTTT CASSSGVLAFF
- TRBJ2-6 16 - TRBV6-2/TRBV6-3 TGTGCCAGCAGTTACCAGATGAATCCTGGGGCCAACGTCCTGACTTTC CASSYQMNPGANVLTF
- TRBJ1-6 14 TRBD1 TRBV7-9 TGTGCCAGCAGCTTAGGGGACAGGGATTCACCCCTCCACTTT CASSLGDRDSPLHF
- TRBJ1-6 13 TRBD1 TRBV5-1 TGCGCCAGCAGCACGACAGGGGATTCACCCCTCCACTTT CASSTTGDSPLHF
- TRBJ1-2 14 TRBD1 TRBV10-3 TGTGCCATCAGCCTGGGACAGGGGGGCTATGGCTACACCTTC CAISLGQGGYGYTF
- TRBJ2-2 16 - TRBV2 TGTGCCAGCCTCGGTCGCATCACCGTGAACACCGGGGAGCTGTTTTTT CASLGRITVNTGELFF
- TRBJ1-1 10 TRBD1 TRBV29-1 TGCAGCGCTTGGGACAGCGAAGCTTTCTTT CSAWDSEAFF
- TRBJ2-5 16 - TRBV4-1 TGCGCCAGCAGAAAGGGACAAACTCTGTACCAAGAGACCCAGTACTTC CASRKGQTLYQETQYF
- TRBJ2-5 15 TRBD1 TRBV7-9 TGTGCCAGCAGCTTACCTCAGGGGGCGTACGAGACCCAGTACTTC CASSLPQGAYETQYF
- TRBJ1-6 13 TRBD1 TRBV27 TGTGCCAGCAGTTTAAGGGGGCAATCACCCCTCCACTTT CASSLRGQSPLHF
once TRBJ2-3 15 - TRBV7-8 TGTGCCAGCAGCTTAGTCCAGCGGGGCACAGATACGCAGTATTTT CASSLVQRGTDTQYF